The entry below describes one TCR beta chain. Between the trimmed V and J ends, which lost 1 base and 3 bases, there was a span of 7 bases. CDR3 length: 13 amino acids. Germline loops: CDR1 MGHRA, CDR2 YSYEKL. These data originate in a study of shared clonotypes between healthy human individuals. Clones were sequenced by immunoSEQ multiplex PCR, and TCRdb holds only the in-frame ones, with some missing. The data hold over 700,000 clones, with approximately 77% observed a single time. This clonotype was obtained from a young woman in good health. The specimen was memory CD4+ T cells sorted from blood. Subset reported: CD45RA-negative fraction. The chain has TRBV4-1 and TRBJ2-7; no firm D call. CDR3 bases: TGCGCCAGCAGCCAAGCCCCCAACTACGAGCAGTACTTC. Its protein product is CASSQAPNYEQYF.